The T cell receptor (beta chain) described here comes from a study of shared clonotypes between healthy human individuals. The repertoire was sequenced with immunoSEQ multiplex PCR; TCRdb's copy has only in-frame clones and lacks some. The sample records nearly 1 million clones, around 80% being singletons. In this sample, this clone turned up many times. The study drew all its donors from Caucasian adults living in Nashville, Tennessee. Germline CDR1 is SGHTA and CDR2 is FQGNSA. Trimming stripped 4 bases from V and 10 bases from J, with 20 bases between. This CDR3 has 16 residues. V is TRBV7-2 and J is TRBJ1-6, with TRBD1 as a possible D gene (6 bases). This TCR was sampled from a man younger than 35 in good health. Specimen: memory CD4+ T cells sorted from blood. Subset denoted: CD45RA-negative fraction. The CDR3 spells CASSSYQGTGGSPLHF. The CDR3 region has the DNA TGTGCCAGCAGCTCTTACCAGGGGACTGGGGGATCACCCCTCCACTTT.